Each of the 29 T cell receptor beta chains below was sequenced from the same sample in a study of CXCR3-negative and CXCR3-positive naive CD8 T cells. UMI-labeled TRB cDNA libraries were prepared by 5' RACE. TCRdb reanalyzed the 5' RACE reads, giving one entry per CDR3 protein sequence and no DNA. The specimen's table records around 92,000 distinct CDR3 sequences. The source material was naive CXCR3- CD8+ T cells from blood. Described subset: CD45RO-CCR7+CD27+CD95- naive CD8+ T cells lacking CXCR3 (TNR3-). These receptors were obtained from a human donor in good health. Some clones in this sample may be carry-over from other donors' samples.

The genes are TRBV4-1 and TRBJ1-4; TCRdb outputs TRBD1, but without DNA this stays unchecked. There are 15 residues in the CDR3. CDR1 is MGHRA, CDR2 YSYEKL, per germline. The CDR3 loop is CASSQADRGDEKLFF.

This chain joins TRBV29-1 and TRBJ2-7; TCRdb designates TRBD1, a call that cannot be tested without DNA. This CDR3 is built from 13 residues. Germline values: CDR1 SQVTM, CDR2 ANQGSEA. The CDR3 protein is CSVPGTGAHEQYF.

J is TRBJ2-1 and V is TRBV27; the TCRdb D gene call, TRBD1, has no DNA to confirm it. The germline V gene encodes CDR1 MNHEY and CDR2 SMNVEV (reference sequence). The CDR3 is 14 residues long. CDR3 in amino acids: CASRGEGGYNEQFF.

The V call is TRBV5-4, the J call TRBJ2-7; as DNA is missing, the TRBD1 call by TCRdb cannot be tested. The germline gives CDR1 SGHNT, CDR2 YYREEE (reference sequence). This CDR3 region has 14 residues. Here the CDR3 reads CASSLTGRAAEQYF.

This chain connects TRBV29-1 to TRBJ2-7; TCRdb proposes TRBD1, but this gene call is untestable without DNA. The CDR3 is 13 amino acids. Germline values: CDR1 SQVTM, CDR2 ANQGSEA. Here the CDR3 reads CSVGQGLVYEQYF.

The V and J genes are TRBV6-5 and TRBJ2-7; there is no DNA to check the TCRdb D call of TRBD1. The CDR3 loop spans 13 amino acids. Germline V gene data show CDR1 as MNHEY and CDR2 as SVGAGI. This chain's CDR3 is CASSGQDTYEQYF.

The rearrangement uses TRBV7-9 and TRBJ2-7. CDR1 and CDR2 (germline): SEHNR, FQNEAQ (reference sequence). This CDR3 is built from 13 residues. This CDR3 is CASSSIVGLEQYF.

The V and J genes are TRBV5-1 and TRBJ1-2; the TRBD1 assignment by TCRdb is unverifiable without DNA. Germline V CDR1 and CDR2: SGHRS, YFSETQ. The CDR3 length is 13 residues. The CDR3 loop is CASSWTTGGGYTF.

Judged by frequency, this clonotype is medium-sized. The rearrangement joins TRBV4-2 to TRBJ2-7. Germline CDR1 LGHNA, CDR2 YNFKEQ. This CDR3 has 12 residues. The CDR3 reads CASSQGFSEQYF.

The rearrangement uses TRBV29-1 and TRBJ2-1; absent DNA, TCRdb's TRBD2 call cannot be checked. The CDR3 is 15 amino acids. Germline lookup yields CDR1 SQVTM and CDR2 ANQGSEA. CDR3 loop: CSVVLREPSYNEQFF.

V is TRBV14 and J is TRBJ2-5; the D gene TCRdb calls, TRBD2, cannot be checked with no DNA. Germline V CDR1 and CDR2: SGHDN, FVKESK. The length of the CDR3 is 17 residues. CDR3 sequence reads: CASSQDIAGGVEETQYF.

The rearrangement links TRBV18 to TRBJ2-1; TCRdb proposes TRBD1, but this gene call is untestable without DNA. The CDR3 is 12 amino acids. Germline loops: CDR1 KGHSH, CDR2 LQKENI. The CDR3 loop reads CASSPDTSEQFF.

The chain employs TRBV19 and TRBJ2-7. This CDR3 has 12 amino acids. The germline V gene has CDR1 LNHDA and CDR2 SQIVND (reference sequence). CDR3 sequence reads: CASSNAATEQYF.

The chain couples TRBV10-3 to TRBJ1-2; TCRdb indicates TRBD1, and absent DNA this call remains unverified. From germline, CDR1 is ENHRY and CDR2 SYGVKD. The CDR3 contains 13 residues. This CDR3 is CAIISEQGYGYTF.

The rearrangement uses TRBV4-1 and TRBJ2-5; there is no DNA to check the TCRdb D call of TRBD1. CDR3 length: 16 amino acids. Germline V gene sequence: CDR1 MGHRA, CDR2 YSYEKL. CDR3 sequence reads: CASSQERGVYQETQYF.

The CDR3 loop is CASSLGTDFSYEQYF. This sequence joins TRBV7-8 and TRBJ2-7; TCRdb reports TRBD2, a call that lacks DNA to check it against. Germline V gene data show CDR1 as SGHVS and CDR2 as FQNEAQ. The CDR3 sequence is 15 residues long.

The CDR3 region is CASSLQGANEQFF. The V call is TRBV27, the J call TRBJ2-1; as DNA is missing, the TRBD1 call by TCRdb cannot be tested. The CDR3 is 13 residues long. The germline gives CDR1 MNHEY, CDR2 SMNVEV (reference sequence).

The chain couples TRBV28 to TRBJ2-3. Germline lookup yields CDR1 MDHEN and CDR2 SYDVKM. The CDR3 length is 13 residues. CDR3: CASQVQLADTQYF.

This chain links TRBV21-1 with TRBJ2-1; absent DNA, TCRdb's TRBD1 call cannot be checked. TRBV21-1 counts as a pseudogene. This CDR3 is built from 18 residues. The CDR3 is CASGGGDRTLLSYNEQFF.

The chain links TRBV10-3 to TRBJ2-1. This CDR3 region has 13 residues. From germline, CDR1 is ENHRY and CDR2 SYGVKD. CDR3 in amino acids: CATTAYSYNEQFF.

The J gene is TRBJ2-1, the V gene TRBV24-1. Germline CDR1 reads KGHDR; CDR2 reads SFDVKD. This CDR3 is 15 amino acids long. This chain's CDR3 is CATSDFGEFDNEQFF.

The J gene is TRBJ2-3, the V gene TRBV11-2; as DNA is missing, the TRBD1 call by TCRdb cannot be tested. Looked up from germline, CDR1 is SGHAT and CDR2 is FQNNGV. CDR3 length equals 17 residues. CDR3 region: CASSWTGGTGSTDTQYF.

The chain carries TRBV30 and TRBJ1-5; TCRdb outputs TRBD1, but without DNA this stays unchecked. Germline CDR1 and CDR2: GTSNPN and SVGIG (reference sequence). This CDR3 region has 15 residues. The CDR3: CAWSFTGTESSPQHF.

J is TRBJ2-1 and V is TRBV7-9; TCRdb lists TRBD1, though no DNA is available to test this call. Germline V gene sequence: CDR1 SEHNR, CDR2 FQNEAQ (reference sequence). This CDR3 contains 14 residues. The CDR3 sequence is CAALRGTHGNEQFF.

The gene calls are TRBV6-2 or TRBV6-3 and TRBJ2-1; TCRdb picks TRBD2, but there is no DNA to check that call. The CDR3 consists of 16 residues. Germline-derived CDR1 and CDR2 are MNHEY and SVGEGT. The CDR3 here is CASSATGTSGLNEQFF.

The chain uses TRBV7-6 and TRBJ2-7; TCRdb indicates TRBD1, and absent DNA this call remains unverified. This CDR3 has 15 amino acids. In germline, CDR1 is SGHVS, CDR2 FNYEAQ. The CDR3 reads CASSLFTGGGSEQYF.

The CDR3 reads CSVEELDGGLPDTQYF. The chain has TRBV29-1 and TRBJ2-3; absent DNA, TCRdb's TRBD1 call cannot be checked. Germline V CDR1 and CDR2: SQVTM, ANQGSEA. CDR3 length: 16 amino acids.

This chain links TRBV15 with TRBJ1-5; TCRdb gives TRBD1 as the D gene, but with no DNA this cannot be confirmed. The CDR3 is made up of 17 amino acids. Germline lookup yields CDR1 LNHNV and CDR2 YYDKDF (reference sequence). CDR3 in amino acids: CATSSKSGWDRLQPQHF.

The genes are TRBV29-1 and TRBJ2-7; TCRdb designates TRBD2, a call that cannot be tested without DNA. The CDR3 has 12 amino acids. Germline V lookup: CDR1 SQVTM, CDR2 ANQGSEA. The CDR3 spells CSVRDAGPEQYF.